The rows below give T cell receptor beta chains drawn from one sample of a study of blood T cells in healthy people across ages. Using its own MiXCR run on the 5' RACE reads, TCRdb lists one record per CDR3 protein. Among about 620,000 distinct CDR3 sequences listed, around 52% were seen once. The material sequenced was blood. These TCRs come from an elderly woman in good health. The CDR3 runs from the conserved cysteine through the conserved F or W. D genes are given only for firm matches. Rows give clone size only sometimes, using once, few, many, or a class for an expanded clone.

clone size: .; D gene: TRBD2; J gene: TRBJ2-5; V gene: TRBV4-3; CDR3 protein: CASSQEAGGSPKTQYF; CDR3 DNA: TGCGCCAGCAGCCAAGAGGCGGGGGGGTCCCCCAAGACCCAGTACTTC
clone size: many; D gene: .; J gene: TRBJ2-7; V gene: TRBV12-3/TRBV12-4; CDR3 protein: CASSYSMSEQYF; CDR3 DNA: TGTGCCAGCAGTTACTCCATGTCAGAGCAGTACTTC
clone size: .; D gene: TRBD1; J gene: TRBJ1-5; V gene: TRBV12-3/TRBV12-4; CDR3 protein: CASTLGTGNQPQHF; CDR3 DNA: TGTGCCAGCACTCTAGGGACAGGTAATCAGCCCCAGCATTTT
clone size: .; D gene: TRBD2; J gene: TRBJ2-2; V gene: TRBV7-2; CDR3 protein: CASSFGLAGTGSGELFF; CDR3 DNA: TGTGCCAGCAGCTTCGGACTAGCGGGGACAGGGTCCGGGGAGCTGTTTTTT
clone size: .; D gene: TRBD2; J gene: TRBJ2-7; V gene: TRBV4-2; CDR3 protein: CASSPNSLAGVGYEQYF; CDR3 DNA: TGTGCCAGCAGCCCAAACTCCCTAGCGGGAGTCGGGTACGAGCAGTACTTC
clone size: many; D gene: .; J gene: TRBJ2-1; V gene: TRBV6-6; CDR3 protein: CASSSAGWSYNEQFF; CDR3 DNA: TGTGCCAGCAGTTCCGCGGGTTGGTCCTACAATGAGCAGTTCTTC
clone size: .; D gene: TRBD1; J gene: TRBJ2-4; V gene: TRBV20-1; CDR3 protein: CSAHIQGNIQYF; CDR3 DNA: TGCAGTGCTCACATACAGGGGAACATTCAGTACTTC
clone size: many; D gene: .; J gene: TRBJ1-2; V gene: TRBV28; CDR3 protein: CASRTSYGYTF; CDR3 DNA: TGTGCCAGCCGTACAAGCTATGGCTACACCTTC
clone size: .; D gene: .; J gene: TRBJ2-3; V gene: TRBV7-9; CDR3 protein: CASIRGESADTQYF; CDR3 DNA: TGTGCCAGCATTCGGGGAGAGAGCGCAGATACGCAGTATTTT
clone size: .; D gene: TRBD2; J gene: TRBJ2-3; V gene: TRBV6-6; CDR3 protein: CASSSPGAGGRDTQYF; CDR3 DNA: TGTGCCAGCAGCTCACCGGGAGCGGGAGGTAGAGATACGCAGTATTTT
clone size: many; D gene: .; J gene: TRBJ2-3; V gene: TRBV28; CDR3 protein: CASKSRTGGSDTQYF; CDR3 DNA: TGTGCCAGCAAAAGCCGGACAGGAGGGTCGGATACGCAGTATTTT
clone size: .; D gene: TRBD2; J gene: TRBJ2-2; V gene: TRBV20-1; CDR3 protein: CSARVLAGGTGELFF; CDR3 DNA: TGCAGTGCTAGAGTGTTGGCGGGGGGTACCGGGGAGCTGTTTTTT
clone size: .; D gene: TRBD2; J gene: TRBJ2-1; V gene: TRBV30; CDR3 protein: CAWSQTSHEQFF; CDR3 DNA: TGTGCCTGGAGCCAGACTAGCCATGAGCAGTTCTTC
clone size: .; D gene: .; J gene: TRBJ2-1; V gene: TRBV14; CDR3 protein: CASSQVRGSEQFF; CDR3 DNA: TGTGCCAGCAGCCAAGTGAGGGGCAGTGAGCAGTTCTTC
clone size: many; D gene: .; J gene: TRBJ1-2; V gene: TRBV28; CDR3 protein: CAYSDNYGYTF; CDR3 DNA: TGTGCTTACTCAGATAACTATGGCTACACCTTC
clone size: few; D gene: .; J gene: TRBJ1-1; V gene: TRBV7-3; CDR3 protein: CASSSSQTEYTEAFF; CDR3 DNA: TGTGCCAGCAGCTCCTCCCAGACAGAATACACTGAAGCTTTCTTT
clone size: many; D gene: .; J gene: TRBJ2-1; V gene: TRBV4-1; CDR3 protein: CASSPSTGEYNEQFF; CDR3 DNA: TGCGCCAGCAGCCCAAGCACAGGAGAATACAATGAGCAGTTCTTC
clone size: .; D gene: .; J gene: TRBJ1-4; V gene: TRBV5-1; CDR3 protein: CASSWGGSIDEKLFF; CDR3 DNA: TGCGCCAGCAGCTGGGGGGGAAGCATAGATGAAAAACTGTTTTTT
clone size: many; D gene: TRBD1; J gene: TRBJ2-5; V gene: TRBV5-1; CDR3 protein: CASSLDRVETQYF; CDR3 DNA: TGCGCCAGCAGCCTCGACAGGGTCGAGACCCAGTACTTC
clone size: .; D gene: TRBD2; J gene: TRBJ2-1; V gene: TRBV20-1; CDR3 protein: CSAYEREFPNEQFF; CDR3 DNA: TGCAGTGCCTACGAGCGGGAGTTTCCCAATGAGCAGTTCTTC
clone size: once; D gene: .; J gene: TRBJ2-7; V gene: TRBV27; CDR3 protein: CASGGAYVYEQYF; CDR3 DNA: TGTGCCAGCGGAGGGGCCTACGTTTACGAGCAGTACTTC
clone size: many; D gene: TRBD1; J gene: TRBJ1-2; V gene: TRBV5-6; CDR3 protein: CASSFGTGVGYTF; CDR3 DNA: TGTGCCAGCAGCTTCGGGACAGGGGTCGGCTACACCTTC
clone size: .; D gene: .; J gene: TRBJ2-3; V gene: TRBV7-6; CDR3 protein: CASSYRGSGIADTQYF; CDR3 DNA: TGTGCCAGCAGTTACAGGGGTAGCGGGATTGCAGATACGCAGTATTTT
clone size: few; D gene: .; J gene: TRBJ1-2; V gene: TRBV2; CDR3 protein: CASSEPTAKVIAHGYTF; CDR3 DNA: TGTGCCAGCAGTGAACCCACCGCCAAGGTTATCGCGCATGGCTACACCTTC
clone size: many; D gene: TRBD2; J gene: TRBJ2-3; V gene: TRBV20-1; CDR3 protein: CSARSTSGRSVSTDTQYF; CDR3 DNA: TGCAGTGCTAGATCGACTAGCGGGAGATCCGTTAGCACAGATACGCAGTATTTT
clone size: .; D gene: .; J gene: TRBJ2-3; V gene: TRBV7-9; CDR3 protein: CASSLDQGDTQYF; CDR3 DNA: TGTGCCAGCAGCTTAGATCAGGGAGATACGCAGTATTTT
clone size: .; D gene: .; J gene: TRBJ2-7; V gene: TRBV20-1; CDR3 protein: CSARGLARSDEQYF; CDR3 DNA: TGCAGTGCTAGAGGGCTAGCGAGGTCTGACGAGCAGTACTTC
clone size: many; D gene: TRBD1; J gene: TRBJ2-4; V gene: TRBV5-6; CDR3 protein: CASSFGQVRENIQYF; CDR3 DNA: TGTGCCAGCAGCTTCGGACAGGTTAGGGAAAACATTCAGTACTTC
clone size: .; D gene: .; J gene: TRBJ1-3; V gene: TRBV12-3/TRBV12-4; CDR3 protein: CASSLDHGARSGNTIYF; CDR3 DNA: TGTGCCAGCAGTTTAGACCACGGGGCCCGCTCTGGAAACACCATATATTTT
clone size: .; D gene: .; J gene: TRBJ1-2; V gene: TRBV25-1; CDR3 protein: CASSESGYGYTF; CDR3 DNA: TGTGCCAGCAGTGAATCAGGCTATGGCTACACCTTC
clone size: once; D gene: .; J gene: TRBJ2-1; V gene: TRBV28; CDR3 protein: CATRKSGLYEQFF; CDR3 DNA: TGTGCCACCCGAAAGAGCGGCCTCTACGAGCAGTTCTTC
clone size: many; D gene: TRBD1; J gene: TRBJ2-5; V gene: TRBV3-1; CDR3 protein: CASSQESGGRETQYF; CDR3 DNA: TGTGCCAGCAGCCAAGAGTCAGGGGGTCGGGAGACCCAGTACTTC
clone size: few; D gene: .; J gene: TRBJ2-1; V gene: TRBV20-1; CDR3 protein: CSAPRTNYNEQFF; CDR3 DNA: TGCAGTGCTCCCCGGACTAACTACAATGAGCAGTTCTTC
clone size: .; D gene: TRBD2; J gene: TRBJ2-7; V gene: TRBV20-1; CDR3 protein: CSARETSGMLDEQYF; CDR3 DNA: TGCAGTGCTAGAGAGACTAGCGGGATGCTTGACGAGCAGTACTTC
clone size: .; D gene: .; J gene: TRBJ2-5; V gene: TRBV30; CDR3 protein: CAWETKTYQETQYF; CDR3 DNA: TGTGCCTGGGAAACTAAGACGTACCAAGAGACCCAGTACTTC
clone size: .; D gene: TRBD2; J gene: TRBJ2-1; V gene: TRBV7-3; CDR3 protein: CASSKIPGLAPYNEQFF; CDR3 DNA: TGTGCCAGCAGTAAAATTCCGGGACTAGCGCCATACAATGAGCAGTTCTTC
clone size: many; D gene: .; J gene: TRBJ2-7; V gene: TRBV29-1; CDR3 protein: CSVRSPEHEQYF; CDR3 DNA: TGCAGCGTCCGCTCTCCTGAACACGAGCAGTACTTC
clone size: .; D gene: .; J gene: TRBJ2-7; V gene: TRBV20-1; CDR3 protein: CSARREGSASGQYF; CDR3 DNA: TGCAGTGCTAGACGCGAGGGGAGCGCCTCAGGGCAGTACTTC
clone size: many; D gene: .; J gene: TRBJ2-7; V gene: TRBV7-9; CDR3 protein: CASSLTLAGGSYEQYF; CDR3 DNA: TGTGCCAGCAGCTTAACTTTGGCAGGAGGCTCCTACGAGCAGTACTTC
clone size: .; D gene: TRBD1; J gene: TRBJ2-5; V gene: TRBV6-5; CDR3 protein: CASRPDRDPGTQYF; CDR3 DNA: TGTGCCAGCAGACCGGACAGGGACCCGGGGACCCAGTACTTC
clone size: .; D gene: .; J gene: TRBJ2-7; V gene: TRBV7-8; CDR3 protein: CASSLAFPLQYEQYF; CDR3 DNA: TGTGCCAGCAGCTTAGCTTTTCCCCTGCAGTACGAGCAGTACTTC
clone size: many; D gene: TRBD1; J gene: TRBJ1-6; V gene: TRBV12-3/TRBV12-4; CDR3 protein: CASRPQGIHNSPLHF; CDR3 DNA: TGTGCCAGCAGACCACAGGGGATACATAATTCACCCCTCCACTTT
clone size: .; D gene: .; J gene: TRBJ2-1; V gene: TRBV5-1; CDR3 protein: CASSLDIGGANEQFF; CDR3 DNA: TGCGCCAGCAGCCTAGACATAGGAGGAGCCAATGAGCAGTTCTTC
clone size: few; D gene: .; J gene: TRBJ2-7; V gene: TRBV20-1; CDR3 protein: CNARDIAGLIGEQYF; CDR3 DNA: TGCAATGCTAGAGATATTGCGGGACTTATAGGCGAGCAGTACTTC
clone size: .; D gene: .; J gene: TRBJ1-4; V gene: TRBV27; CDR3 protein: CASSSGEVGEKLFF; CDR3 DNA: TGTGCCAGCAGTTCAGGGGAGGTTGGCGAAAAACTGTTTTTT